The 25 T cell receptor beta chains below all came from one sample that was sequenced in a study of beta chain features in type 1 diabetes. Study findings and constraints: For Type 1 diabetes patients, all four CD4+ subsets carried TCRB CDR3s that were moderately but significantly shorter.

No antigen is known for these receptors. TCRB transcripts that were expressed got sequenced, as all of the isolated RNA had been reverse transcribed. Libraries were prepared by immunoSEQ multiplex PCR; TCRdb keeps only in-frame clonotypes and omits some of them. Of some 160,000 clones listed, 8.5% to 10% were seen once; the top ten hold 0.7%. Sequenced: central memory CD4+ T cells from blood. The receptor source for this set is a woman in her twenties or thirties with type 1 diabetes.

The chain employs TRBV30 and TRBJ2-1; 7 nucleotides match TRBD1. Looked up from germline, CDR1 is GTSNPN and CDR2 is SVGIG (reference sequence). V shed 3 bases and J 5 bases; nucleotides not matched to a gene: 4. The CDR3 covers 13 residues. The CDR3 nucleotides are TGTGCCTGGAGGGTACAGGGGAACAATGAGCAGTTCTTC. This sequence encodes CAWRVQGNNEQFF.

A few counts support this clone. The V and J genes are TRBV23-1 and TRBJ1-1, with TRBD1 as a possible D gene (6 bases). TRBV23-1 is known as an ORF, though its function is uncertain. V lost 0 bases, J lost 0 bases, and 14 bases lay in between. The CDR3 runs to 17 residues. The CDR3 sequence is CASSQSDRPGMNTEAFF. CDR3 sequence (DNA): TGCGCCAGCAGTCAATCAGACAGGCCGGGGATGAACACTGAAGCTTTCTTT.

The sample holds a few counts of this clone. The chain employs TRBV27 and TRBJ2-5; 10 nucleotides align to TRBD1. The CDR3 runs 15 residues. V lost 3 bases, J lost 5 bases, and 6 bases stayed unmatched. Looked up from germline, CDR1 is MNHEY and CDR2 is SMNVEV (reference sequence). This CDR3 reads CASSFGTGVGETQYF. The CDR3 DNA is TGTGCCAGCAGTTTCGGGACAGGGGTGGGGGAGACCCAGTACTTC.

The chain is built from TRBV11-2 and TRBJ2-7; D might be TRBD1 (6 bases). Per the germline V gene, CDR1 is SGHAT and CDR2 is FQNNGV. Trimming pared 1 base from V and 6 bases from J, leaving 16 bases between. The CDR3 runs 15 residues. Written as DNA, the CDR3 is TGTGCCAGCAGCTTAGCCCCAGGGGATGCGGTCGAGCAGTACTTC. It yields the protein CASSLAPGDAVEQYF. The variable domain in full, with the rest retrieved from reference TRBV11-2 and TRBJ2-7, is EAGVAQSPRYKIIEKRQSVAFWCNPISGHATLYWYQQILGQGPKLLIQFQNNGVVDDSQLPKDRFSAERLKGVDSTLKIQPAKLEDSAVYLCASSLAPGDAVEQYFGPGTRLTVT.

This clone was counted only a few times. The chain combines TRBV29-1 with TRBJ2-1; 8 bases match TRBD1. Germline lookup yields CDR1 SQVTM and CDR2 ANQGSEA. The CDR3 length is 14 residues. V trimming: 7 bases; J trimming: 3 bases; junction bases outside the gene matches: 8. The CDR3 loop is CSAERQGNYNEQFF. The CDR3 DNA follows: TGCAGCGCCGAACGACAGGGGAACTACAATGAGCAGTTCTTC.

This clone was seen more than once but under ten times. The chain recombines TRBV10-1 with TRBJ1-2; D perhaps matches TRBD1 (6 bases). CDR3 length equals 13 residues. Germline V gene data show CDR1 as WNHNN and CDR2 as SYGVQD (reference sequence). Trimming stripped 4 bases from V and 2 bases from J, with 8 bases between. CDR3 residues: CASSGDKNYGYTF. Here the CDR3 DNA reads TGCGCCAGCAGTGGGGACAAGAACTATGGCTACACCTTC.

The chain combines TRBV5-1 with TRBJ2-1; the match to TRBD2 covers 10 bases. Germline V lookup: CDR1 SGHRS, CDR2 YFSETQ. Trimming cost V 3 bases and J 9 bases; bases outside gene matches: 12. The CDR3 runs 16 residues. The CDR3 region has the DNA TGCGCCAGCAGCTCCTTGGGTAGCGGGAGGCAGGTTGAGCAGTTCTTC. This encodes CASSSLGSGRQVEQFF.

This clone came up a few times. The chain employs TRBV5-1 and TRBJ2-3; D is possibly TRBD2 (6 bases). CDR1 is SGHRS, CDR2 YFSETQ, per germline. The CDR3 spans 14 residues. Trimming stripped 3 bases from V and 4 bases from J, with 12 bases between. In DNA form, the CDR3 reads TGCGCCAGCAGCTCGGGACCGGGGGCAGATACGCAGTATTTT. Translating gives CASSSGPGADTQYF.

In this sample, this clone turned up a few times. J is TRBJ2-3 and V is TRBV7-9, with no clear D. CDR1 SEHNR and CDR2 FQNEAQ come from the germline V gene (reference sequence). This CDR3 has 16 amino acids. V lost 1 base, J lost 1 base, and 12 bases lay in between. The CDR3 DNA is TGTGCCAGCAGCTTAGGTCTAGGCCCCGGCACAGATACGCAGTATTTT. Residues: CASSLGLGPGTDTQYF.

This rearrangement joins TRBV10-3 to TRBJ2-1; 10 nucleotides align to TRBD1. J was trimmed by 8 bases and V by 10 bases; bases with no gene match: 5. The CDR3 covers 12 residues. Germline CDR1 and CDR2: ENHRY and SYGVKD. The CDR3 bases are TGTGCCAGCCGGGACAGGGGTTATGAGCAGTTCTTC. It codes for CASRDRGYEQFF.

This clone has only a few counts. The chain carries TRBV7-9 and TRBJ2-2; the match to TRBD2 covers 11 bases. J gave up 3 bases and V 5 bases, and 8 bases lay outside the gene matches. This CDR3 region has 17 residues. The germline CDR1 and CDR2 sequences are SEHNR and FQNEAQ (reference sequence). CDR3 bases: TGTGCCAGCAGCCCGGGACTAGCGGAGGGGTACACCGGGGAGCTGTTTTTT. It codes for CASSPGLAEGYTGELFF.

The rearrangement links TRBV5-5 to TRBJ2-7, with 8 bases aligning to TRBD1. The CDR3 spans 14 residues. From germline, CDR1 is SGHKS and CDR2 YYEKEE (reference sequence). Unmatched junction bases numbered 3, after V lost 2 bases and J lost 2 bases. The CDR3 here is CASSFRGRPYEQYF. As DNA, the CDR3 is TGTGCCAGCAGCTTCAGGGGGCGGCCCTACGAGCAGTACTTC.

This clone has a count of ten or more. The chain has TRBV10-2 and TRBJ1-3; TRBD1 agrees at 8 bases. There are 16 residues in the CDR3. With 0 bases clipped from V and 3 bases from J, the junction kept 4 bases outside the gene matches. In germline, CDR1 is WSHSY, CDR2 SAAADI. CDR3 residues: CASSESIGTGGNTIYF. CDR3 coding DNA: TGCGCCAGCAGTGAGTCGATCGGGACAGGTGGAAACACCATATATTTT.

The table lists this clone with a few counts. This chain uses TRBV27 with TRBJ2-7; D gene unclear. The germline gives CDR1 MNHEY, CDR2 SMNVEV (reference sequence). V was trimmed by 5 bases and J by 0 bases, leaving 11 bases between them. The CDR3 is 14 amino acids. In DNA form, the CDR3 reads TGTGCCAGCAGTCTTGACACCTACTCCTACGAGCAGTACTTC. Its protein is CASSLDTYSYEQYF.

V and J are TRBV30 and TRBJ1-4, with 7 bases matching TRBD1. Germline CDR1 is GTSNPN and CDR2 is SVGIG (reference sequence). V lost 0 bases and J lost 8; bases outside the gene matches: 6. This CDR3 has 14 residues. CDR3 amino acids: CAWSVGGGGEKLFF. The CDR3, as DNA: TGTGCCTGGAGTGTAGGGGGCGGAGGCGAAAAACTGTTTTTT.

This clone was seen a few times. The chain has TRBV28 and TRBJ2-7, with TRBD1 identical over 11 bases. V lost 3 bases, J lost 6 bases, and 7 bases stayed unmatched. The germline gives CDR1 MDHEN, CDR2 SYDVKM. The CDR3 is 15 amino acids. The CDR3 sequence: CASSLGTGGVTEQYF. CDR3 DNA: TGTGCCAGCAGTTTGGGGACAGGGGGAGTTACCGAGCAGTACTTC.

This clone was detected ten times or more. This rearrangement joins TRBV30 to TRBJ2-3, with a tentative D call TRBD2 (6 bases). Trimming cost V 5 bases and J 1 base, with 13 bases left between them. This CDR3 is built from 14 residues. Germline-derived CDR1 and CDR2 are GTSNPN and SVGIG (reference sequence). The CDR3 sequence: CAWVAGSGTDTQYF. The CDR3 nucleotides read TGTGCCTGGGTCGCGGGGAGTGGCACAGATACGCAGTATTTT.

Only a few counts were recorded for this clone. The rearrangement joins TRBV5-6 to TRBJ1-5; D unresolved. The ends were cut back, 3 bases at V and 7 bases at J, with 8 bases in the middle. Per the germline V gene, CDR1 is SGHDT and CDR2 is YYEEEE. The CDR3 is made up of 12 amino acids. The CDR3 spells CASSYLGQPQHF. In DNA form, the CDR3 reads TGTGCCAGCAGCTATCTGGGCCAGCCCCAGCATTTT.

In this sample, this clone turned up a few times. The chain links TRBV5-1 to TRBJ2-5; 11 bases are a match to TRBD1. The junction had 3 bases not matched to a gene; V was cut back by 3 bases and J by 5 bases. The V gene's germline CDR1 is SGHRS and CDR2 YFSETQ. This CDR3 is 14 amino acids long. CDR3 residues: CASSWTGGGETQYF. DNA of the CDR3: TGCGCCAGCAGCTGGACAGGGGGCGGGGAGACCCAGTACTTC.

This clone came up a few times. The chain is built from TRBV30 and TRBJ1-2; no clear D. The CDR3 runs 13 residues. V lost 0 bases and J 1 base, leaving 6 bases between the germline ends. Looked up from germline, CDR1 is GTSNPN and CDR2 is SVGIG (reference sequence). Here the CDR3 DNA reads TGTGCCTGGAGTGTGGGCTTTAACTATGGCTACACCTTC. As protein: CAWSVGFNYGYTF.

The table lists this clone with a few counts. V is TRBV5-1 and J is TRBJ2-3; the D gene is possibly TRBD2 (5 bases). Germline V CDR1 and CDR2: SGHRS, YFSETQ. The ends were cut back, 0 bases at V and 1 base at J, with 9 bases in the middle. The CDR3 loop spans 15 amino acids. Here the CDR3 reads CASSLGEFRTDTQYF. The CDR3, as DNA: TGCGCCAGCAGCTTGGGGGAGTTCCGCACAGATACGCAGTATTTT.

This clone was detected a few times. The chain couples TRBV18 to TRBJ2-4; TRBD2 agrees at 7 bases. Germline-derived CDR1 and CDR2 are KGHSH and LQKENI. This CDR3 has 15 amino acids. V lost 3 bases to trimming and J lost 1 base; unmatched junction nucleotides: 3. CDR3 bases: TGTGCCAGCTCACCCCCAGCGGGGGCCAAAAACATTCAGTACTTC. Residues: CASSPPAGAKNIQYF. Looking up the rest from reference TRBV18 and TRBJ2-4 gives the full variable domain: NAGVMQNPRHLVRRRGQEARLRCSPMKGHSHVYWYRQLPEEGLKFMVYLQKENIIDESGMPKERFSAEFPKEGPSILRIQQVVRGDSAAYFCASSPPAGAKNIQYFGAGTRLSVL.

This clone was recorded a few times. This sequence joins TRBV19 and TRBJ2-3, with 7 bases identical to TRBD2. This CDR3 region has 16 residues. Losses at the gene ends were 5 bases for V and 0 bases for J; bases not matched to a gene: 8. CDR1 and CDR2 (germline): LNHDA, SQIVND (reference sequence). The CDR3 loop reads CASSAKRGGSTDTQYF. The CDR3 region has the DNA TGTGCCAGTAGTGCAAAGCGGGGTGGAAGCACAGATACGCAGTATTTT.

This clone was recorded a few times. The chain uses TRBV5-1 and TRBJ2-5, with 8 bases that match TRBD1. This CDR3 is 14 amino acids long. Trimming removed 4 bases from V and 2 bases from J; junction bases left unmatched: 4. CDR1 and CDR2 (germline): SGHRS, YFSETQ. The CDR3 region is CASSTWTGQETQYF. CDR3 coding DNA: TGCGCCAGCAGCACCTGGACAGGGCAAGAGACCCAGTACTTC.

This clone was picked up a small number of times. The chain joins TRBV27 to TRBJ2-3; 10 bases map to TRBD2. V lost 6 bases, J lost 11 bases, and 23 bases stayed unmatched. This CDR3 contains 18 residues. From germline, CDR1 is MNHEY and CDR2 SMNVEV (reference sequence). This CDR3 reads CASSLSIPLTSGDRRQYF. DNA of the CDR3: TGTGCCAGCAGCCTCTCAATCCCGCTCACTAGCGGGGACCGGAGGCAGTATTTT.